This is a list of T cell receptor beta chains from one sample in a study of neurological immune-mediated disorders. In TCRdb, the 5' RACE reads were re-called with MiXCR into one record per CDR3 protein. The sample has approximately 47,000 distinct CDR3 sequences, less than 15% seen once. Material: PBMCs. The source is a man younger than 40 in good health. Each CDR3 is given with its conserved first and last residue. The D gene is left open where the match is weak. Only part of the rows carry a size: once, few, many, or a class if the clone is expanded.

length,V,D,J,size,DNA,CDR3
12,TRBV12-3/TRBV12-4,.,TRBJ2-5,many,TGTGCCAGCAGTCCCCCGGCGGAGACCCAGTACTTC,CASSPPAETQYF
15,TRBV5-1,TRBD2,TRBJ2-7,medium-sized,TGCGCCAGCAGCCCTGGTGGGACTAGCGGCTACGAGCAGTACTTC,CASSPGGTSGYEQYF
16,TRBV7-9,TRBD1,TRBJ2-7,few,TGTGCCAGCAGCTTATCCGTGGGGACAGTAACCTACGAGCAGTACTTC,CASSLSVGTVTYEQYF
12,TRBV27,TRBD1,TRBJ1-2,many,TGTGCCAGCAGACCCCAGGGGGATGGCTACACCTTC,CASRPQGDGYTF
15,TRBV20-1,.,TRBJ2-7,.,TGCAGTGCTCCCTCCGCGACTAGGGTTTCCTACGAGCAGTACTTC,CSAPSATRVSYEQYF
15,TRBV3-1,TRBD1,TRBJ2-7,many,TGTGCCAGCAGCCTCCAAACAGGGGGAATCTACGAGCAGTACTTC,CASSLQTGGIYEQYF
14,TRBV10-3,.,TRBJ1-3,many,TGTGCCATCAGTGAAGGCGGCAGTGGAAACACCATATATTTT,CAISEGGSGNTIYF
14,TRBV29-1,TRBD2,TRBJ2-5,many,TGCAGCGTCCCCGGACTAGCGGGAGTGGAGACCCAGTACTTC,CSVPGLAGVETQYF
16,TRBV20-1,TRBD2,TRBJ2-2,many,TGCAGTGCTAGAGATTACCGAGCGGGAAGCACCGGGGAGCTGTTTTTT,CSARDYRAGSTGELFF
15,TRBV5-1,TRBD1,TRBJ2-5,many,TGCGCCAGCAGCCCCCGGACAGGGGAGGGAGAGACCCAGTACTTC,CASSPRTGEGETQYF
13,TRBV6-5,.,TRBJ2-5,many,TGTGCCAGCAAGGGGCGGAACCAAGAGACCCAGTACTTC,CASKGRNQETQYF
13,TRBV7-6,.,TRBJ2-7,many,TGTGCCAGCGGAGACAGCGGCTCCTACGAGCAGTACTTC,CASGDSGSYEQYF
14,TRBV9,TRBD2,TRBJ2-3,medium-sized,TGTGCCAGCAGTTCTAGCGGGAGAGTGGATACGCAGTATTTT,CASSSSGRVDTQYF
12,TRBV29-1,.,TRBJ2-1,many,TGCAGCGTTGAAGATAGGGACAATGAGCAGTTCTTC,CSVEDRDNEQFF
12,TRBV3-1,.,TRBJ2-1,many,TGTGCCAGCAGCCAAAGGGGAAGGAGCACGGGGTTC,CASSQRGRSTGF
15,TRBV4-2,TRBD2,TRBJ2-7,many,TGTGCCAGCAGCCAAGAGGTCGGGAGGGCTTACGAGCAGTACTTC,CASSQEVGRAYEQYF
18,TRBV14,.,TRBJ2-4,many,TGTGCCAGCAGCCAAGTCCCCTGGGACCCTGAGGCCAAAAACATTCAGTACTTC,CASSQVPWDPEAKNIQYF
13,TRBV6-2/TRBV6-3,.,TRBJ2-7,.,TGTGCCAGCAGTGAGGACTGGCCCTACGAGCAGTACTTC,CASSEDWPYEQYF
16,TRBV28,.,TRBJ1-5,many,TGTGCCAGCAGTTTACACCCGTTCAGCCACAATCAGCCCCAGCATTTT,CASSLHPFSHNQPQHF
14,TRBV5-4,TRBD1,TRBJ2-7,many,TGTGCCAGCAGCTTGGCAGGGGGCGCCTACGAGCAGTACTTC,CASSLAGGAYEQYF
13,TRBV20-1,TRBD1,TRBJ2-3,many,TGCAGTGCTCCTCCGACAGGGACAGATACGCAGTATTTT,CSAPPTGTDTQYF
14,TRBV2,TRBD1,TRBJ2-1,many,TGTGCCAGCAGGAACAAACAGGGGGCAGGTGAGCAGTTCTTC,CASRNKQGAGEQFF
14,TRBV29-1,.,TRBJ2-6,once,TGCAGCGCCGACCCGGGGGTTAGGGCCAACGTCCTGACTTTC,CSADPGVRANVLTF
16,TRBV5-1,.,TRBJ2-2,many,TGCGCCAGCAGCTTAAGCTCCTCAGGGGTTCTTGGGGAGCTGTTTTTT,CASSLSSSGVLGELFF
13,TRBV19,TRBD2,TRBJ2-5,.,TGTGCCAGTAGTACCCAGCGGGACGAGACCCAGTACTTC,CASSTQRDETQYF
13,TRBV10-3,.,TRBJ1-5,many,TGTGCCTCCCGCGGCAGGGCAGATCAGCCCCAGCATTTT,CASRGRADQPQHF
13,TRBV20-1,TRBD2,TRBJ2-1,many,TGCAGTGCTGGGCGCGGGGGCTACAATGAGCAGTTCTTC,CSAGRGGYNEQFF
14,TRBV29-1,TRBD1,TRBJ2-5,many,TGCAGCGTTAATCCCGGGACAGCCCAAGAGACCCAGTACTTC,CSVNPGTAQETQYF
17,TRBV5-1,.,TRBJ2-7,many,TGCGCCAGCAGCTTGGCGTCCCTCCGGGTGTCTAGCTACGAGCAGTACTTC,CASSLASLRVSSYEQYF
13,TRBV19,.,TRBJ2-5,few,TGTGCCAGTAGTGGCCACAACCAAGAGACCCAGTACTTC,CASSGHNQETQYF
13,TRBV30,.,TRBJ2-7,many,TGTGCCTGGAGTGTCCAGGGGACCTACGAGCAGTACTTC,CAWSVQGTYEQYF
14,TRBV5-1,.,TRBJ2-5,many,TGCGCCAGCAGCTTGGTCGGAGCGGGAGAGACCCAGTACTTC,CASSLVGAGETQYF
19,TRBV4-2,TRBD1,TRBJ1-4,many,TGTGCCAGCAGCCAAGATCGTGGACAGGGGGCCCCAGCTAATGAAAAACTGTTTTTT,CASSQDRGQGAPANEKLFF
18,TRBV20-1,TRBD1,TRBJ2-1,many,TGCAGTGCTAGAGATCGGACAGGGCCCCTCAGCTCCTACAATGAGCAGTTCTTC,CSARDRTGPLSSYNEQFF
13,TRBV7-9,.,TRBJ1-4,many,TGTGCCAGCTCTGGAGGTGGTAGTGAAAAACTGTTTTTT,CASSGGGSEKLFF
13,TRBV2,.,TRBJ2-5,many,TGTGCCAGCCTCGGCGAGTACGGCGAGACCCAGTACTTC,CASLGEYGETQYF
18,TRBV15,.,TRBJ2-2,many,TGTGCCACCAGCAGAGATCCCCCTTTAGGGGGAGTTACCGGGGAGCTGTTTTTT,CATSRDPPLGGVTGELFF
13,TRBV28,.,TRBJ1-2,many,TGTGCCAGCAGTTTAGATCTTCGGGATGGCTACACCTTC,CASSLDLRDGYTF
13,TRBV29-1,.,TRBJ2-7,many,TGCAGCGTTGAAGAGTCAGTGAGGGACGAGCAGTACTTC,CSVEESVRDEQYF
17,TRBV27,.,TRBJ2-6,medium-sized,TGTGCCAGCAGTTATTATCGTTTAGGCTCTGGGGCCAACGTCCTGACTTTC,CASSYYRLGSGANVLTF
16,TRBV5-1,.,TRBJ2-3,.,TGCGCCTACACCCTTTGGACAGCCCTAAACACAGATACGCAGTATTTT,CAYTLWTALNTDTQYF
13,TRBV12-3/TRBV12-4,TRBD1,TRBJ2-7,many,TGTGCCAGCAGTTTGGGACAGGGGTACGAGCAGTACTTC,CASSLGQGYEQYF
18,TRBV5-1,.,TRBJ2-4,many,TGCGCCAGCAGCTTGGATAGGGGGGGACAGCCAGCCAAAAACATTCAGTACTTC,CASSLDRGGQPAKNIQYF
14,TRBV29-1,TRBD1,TRBJ2-7,many,TGCAGCGTTGAGCACAGGGGGGATTCCTACGAGCAGTACTTC,CSVEHRGDSYEQYF
15,TRBV7-6,TRBD2,TRBJ2-7,.,TGTGCCAGCAGCTTGGGAGCGGGAGGTACCTACGAGCAGTACTTC,CASSLGAGGTYEQYF
14,TRBV2,.,TRBJ2-3,many,TGTGCCAGCAGTGACAGCTACAGCACAGATACGCAGTATTTT,CASSDSYSTDTQYF
14,TRBV5-1,TRBD1,TRBJ2-7,.,TGCGCCAACAGCTTGAGTCAGGGGGAGAACGAGCAGTACTTC,CANSLSQGENEQYF
12,TRBV12-3/TRBV12-4,.,TRBJ1-4,.,TGTGCCAGCAGTTTCATCCTAGAAAAACTGTTTTTT,CASSFILEKLFF
15,TRBV7-9,.,TRBJ2-7,.,TGTGCCAGCAGCCGGGGACGGGGAAACATCTACGAGCAGTACTTC,CASSRGRGNIYEQYF
17,TRBV10-1,.,TRBJ2-3,medium-sized,TGCGCCAGCAGTGAGCTCGTGGGGCCGGGGGGCACAGATACGCAGTATTTT,CASSELVGPGGTDTQYF
13,TRBV28,.,TRBJ1-4,many,TGTGCCAGCAGTTTTTTTGGCAGAGAAAAACTGTTTTTT,CASSFFGREKLFF
11,TRBV7-8,TRBD1,TRBJ2-7,many,TGTGCCAGCAGCCCAGGGGGCGAGCAGTACTTC,CASSPGGEQYF
13,TRBV11-2,.,TRBJ2-5,many,TGTGCCAGCAGCTTAGTTAGCAAAGAGACCCAGTACTTC,CASSLVSKETQYF
14,TRBV28,.,TRBJ2-7,many,TGTGCCAGCCGAGTTGGGGCGGCACAGGGCGAGCAGTACTTC,CASRVGAAQGEQYF
14,TRBV28,.,TRBJ1-2,many,TGTGCCAGCAGTTTTCTAGGCGGTAACTATGGCTACACCTTC,CASSFLGGNYGYTF
15,TRBV28,.,TRBJ2-1,many,TGTGCCAGCAGTTTATGGGCAGATCTTTACAATGAGCAGTTCTTC,CASSLWADLYNEQFF
13,TRBV7-2,.,TRBJ2-1,many,TGTGCCAGCAGCTTAGGTCCGGAAAATGAGCAGTTCTTC,CASSLGPENEQFF
14,TRBV10-3,.,TRBJ2-7,.,TGTACCATCAGTGCGGTAGCGGCCACCCCCAAGCAGTACTTC,CTISAVAATPKQYF
15,TRBV20-1,TRBD1,TRBJ2-5,many,TGCAGTGCTCAGCGGGGACAGGGTACGAAAGAGACCCAGTACTTC,CSAQRGQGTKETQYF